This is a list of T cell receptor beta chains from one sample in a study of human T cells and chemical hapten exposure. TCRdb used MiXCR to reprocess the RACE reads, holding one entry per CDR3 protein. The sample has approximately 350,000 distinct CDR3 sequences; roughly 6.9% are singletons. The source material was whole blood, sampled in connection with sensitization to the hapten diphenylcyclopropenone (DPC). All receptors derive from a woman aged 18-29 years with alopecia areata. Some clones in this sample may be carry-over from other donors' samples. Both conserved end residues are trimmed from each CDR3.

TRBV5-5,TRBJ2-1,ASSLMAGSDEQF
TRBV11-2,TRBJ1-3,ASRQPGGSGNTIY
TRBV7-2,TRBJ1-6,ASSLDSRFGSPLH
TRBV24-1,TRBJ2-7,ATSDGTGGKTYEQY
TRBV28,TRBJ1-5,ASSSGTGESQPQH
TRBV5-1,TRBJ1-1,ASSFASAGDTEAF
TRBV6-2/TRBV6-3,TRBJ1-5,ASSPPEYYSNQPQH
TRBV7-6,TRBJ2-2,ASSLSSGMNTGELF
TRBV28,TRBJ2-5,ASSLPLSRLAGRKETQY
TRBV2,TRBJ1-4,ASKTGSWLVTNEKLF
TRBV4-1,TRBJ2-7,ASSRSGTGVYEQY
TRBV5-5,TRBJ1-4,ASSRLVASTNEKLF
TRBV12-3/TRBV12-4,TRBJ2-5,ASSWVAGVRETQY
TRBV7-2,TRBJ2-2,ASSLALAGTELF
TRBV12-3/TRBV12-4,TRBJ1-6,ASSYAKGGTSPLH
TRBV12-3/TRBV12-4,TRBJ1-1,ASSPQGGRPNTEAF
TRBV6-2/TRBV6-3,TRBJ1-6,ASSGTGDFSPLH